This TCR beta chain was sequenced during a study of T cell changes during pregnancy in multiple sclerosis. TCRdb keeps only in-frame clones here, not all; method: immunoSEQ multiplex PCR. The table has some 94,000 clones, 92% seen once. The CDR3 has 12 amino acids. V lost 5 bases and J 4 bases, leaving 6 bases between the germline ends. Looked up from germline, CDR1 is MNHNY and CDR2 is SVGAGI (reference sequence). The chain uses TRBV6-6 and TRBJ2-4, with D possibly being TRBD1 (6 bases). The sequencing used peripheral blood, collected in the first trimester of pregnancy. This sequence originates from a female donor with multiple sclerosis, enrolled in a pregnancy study. This CDR3 reads CASSTGKNIQYF. The CDR3 coding sequence is TGTGCCAGCAGTACAGGGAAAAACATTCAGTACTTC.